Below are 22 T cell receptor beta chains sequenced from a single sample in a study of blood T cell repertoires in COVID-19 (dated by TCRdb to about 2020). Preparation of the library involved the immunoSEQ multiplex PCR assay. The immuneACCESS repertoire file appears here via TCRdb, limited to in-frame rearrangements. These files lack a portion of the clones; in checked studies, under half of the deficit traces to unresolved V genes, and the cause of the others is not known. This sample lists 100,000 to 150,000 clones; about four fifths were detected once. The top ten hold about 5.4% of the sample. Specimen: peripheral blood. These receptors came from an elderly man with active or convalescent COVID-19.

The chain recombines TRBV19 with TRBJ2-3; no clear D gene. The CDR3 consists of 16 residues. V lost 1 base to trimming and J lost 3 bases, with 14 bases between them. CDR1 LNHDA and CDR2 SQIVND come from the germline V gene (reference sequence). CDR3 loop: CASSIGAPAGTDTQYF. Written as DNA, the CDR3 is TGTGCCAGTAGTATAGGGGCTCCGGCAGGAACAGATACGCAGTATTTT.

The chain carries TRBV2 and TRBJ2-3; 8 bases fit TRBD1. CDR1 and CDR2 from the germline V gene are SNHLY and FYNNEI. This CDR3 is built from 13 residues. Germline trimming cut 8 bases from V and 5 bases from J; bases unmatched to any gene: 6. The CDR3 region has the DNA TGTGCCAGCCAGGACAGGGATATAGATACGCAGTATTTT. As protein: CASQDRDIDTQYF. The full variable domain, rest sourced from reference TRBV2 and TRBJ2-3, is EPEVTQTPSHQVTQMGQEVILRCVPISNHLYFYWYRQILGQKVEFLVSFYNNEISEKSEIFDDQFSVERPDGSNFTLKIRSTKLEDSAMYFCASQDRDIDTQYFGPGTRLTVL.

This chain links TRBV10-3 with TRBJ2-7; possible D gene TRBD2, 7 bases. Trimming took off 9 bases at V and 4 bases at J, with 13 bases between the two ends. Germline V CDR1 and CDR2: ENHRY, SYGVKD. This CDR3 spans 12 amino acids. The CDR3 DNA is TGTGCCATTTGGGAGGGGGGGTACGAGCAGTACTTC. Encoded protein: CAIWEGGYEQYF.

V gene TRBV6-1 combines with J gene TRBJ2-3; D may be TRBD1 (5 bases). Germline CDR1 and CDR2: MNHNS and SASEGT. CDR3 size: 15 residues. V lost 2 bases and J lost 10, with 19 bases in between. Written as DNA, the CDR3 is TGTGCCAGCAGTGAACAGGGCCCCGGGCAGCAGGCGCAGTATTTT. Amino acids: CASSEQGPGQQAQYF.

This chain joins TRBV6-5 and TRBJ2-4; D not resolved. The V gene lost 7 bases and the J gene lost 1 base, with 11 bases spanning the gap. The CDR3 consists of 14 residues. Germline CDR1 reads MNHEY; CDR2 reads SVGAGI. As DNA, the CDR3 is TGTGCCAGCACCGGTGGGCTGGCCAAAAACATTCAGTACTTC. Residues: CASTGGLAKNIQYF.

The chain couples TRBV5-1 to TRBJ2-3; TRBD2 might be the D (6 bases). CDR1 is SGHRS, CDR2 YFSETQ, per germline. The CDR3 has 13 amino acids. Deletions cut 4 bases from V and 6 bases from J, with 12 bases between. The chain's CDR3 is CASSPSGGDTQYF. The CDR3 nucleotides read TGCGCCAGCAGCCCTTCTGGGGGGGATACGCAGTATTTT.

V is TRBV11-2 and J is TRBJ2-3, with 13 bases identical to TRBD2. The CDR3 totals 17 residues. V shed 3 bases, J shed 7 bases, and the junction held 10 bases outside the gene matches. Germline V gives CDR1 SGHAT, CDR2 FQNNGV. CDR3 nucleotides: TGTGCCAGCAGCTTGGGTCGACTAGCGGGGGGCGACAATACGCAGTATTTT. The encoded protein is CASSLGRLAGGDNTQYF.

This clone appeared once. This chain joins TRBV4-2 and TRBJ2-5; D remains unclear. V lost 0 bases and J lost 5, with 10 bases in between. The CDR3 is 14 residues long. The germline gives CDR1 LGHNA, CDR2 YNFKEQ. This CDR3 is CASSQDVTVETQYF. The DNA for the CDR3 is TGTGCCAGCAGCCAAGATGTTACAGTGGAGACCCAGTACTTC.

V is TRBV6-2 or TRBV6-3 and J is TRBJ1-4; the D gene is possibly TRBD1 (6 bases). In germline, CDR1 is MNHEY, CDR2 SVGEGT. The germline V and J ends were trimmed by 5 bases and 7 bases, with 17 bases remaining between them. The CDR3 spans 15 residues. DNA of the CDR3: TGTGCCAGCAGTACGCGGCGACAGGCATCTGAAAAACTGTTTTTT. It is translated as CASSTRRQASEKLFF.

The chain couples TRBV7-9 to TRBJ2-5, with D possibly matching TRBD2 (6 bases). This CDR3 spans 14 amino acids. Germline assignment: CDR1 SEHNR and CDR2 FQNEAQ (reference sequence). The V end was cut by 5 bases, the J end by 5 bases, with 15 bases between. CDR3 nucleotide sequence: TGTGCCAGCAGCGCCGGGACTTTCCAGGAGACCCAGTACTTC. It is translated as CASSAGTFQETQYF. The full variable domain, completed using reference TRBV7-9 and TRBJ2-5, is DTGVSQNPRHKITKRGQNVTFRCDPISEHNRLYWYRQTLGQGPEFLTYFQNEAQLEKSRLLSDRFSAERPKGSFSTLEIQRTEQGDSAMYLCASSAGTFQETQYFGPGTRLLVL.

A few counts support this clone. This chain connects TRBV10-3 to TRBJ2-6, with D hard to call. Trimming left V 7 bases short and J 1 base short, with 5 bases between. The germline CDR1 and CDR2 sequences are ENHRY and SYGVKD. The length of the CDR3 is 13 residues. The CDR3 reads CAITMSGANVLTF. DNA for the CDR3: TGTGCCATCACTATGTCTGGGGCCAACGTCCTGACTTTC.

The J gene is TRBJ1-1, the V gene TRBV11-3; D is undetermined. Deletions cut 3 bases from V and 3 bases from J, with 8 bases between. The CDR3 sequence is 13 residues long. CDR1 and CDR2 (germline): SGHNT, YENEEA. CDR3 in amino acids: CASSLTPDTEAFF. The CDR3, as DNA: TGTGCCAGCAGCTTGACACCGGACACTGAAGCTTTCTTT.

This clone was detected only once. In DNA, the CDR3 is TGTGCCAGCAGTTACCGGACACGGTGGGAGACCCAGTACTTC. This translates into CASSYRTRWETQYF. V usage is TRBV6-2 or TRBV6-3 and J usage is TRBJ2-5; TRBD1 is a possible D gene (5 bases). This CDR3 region has 14 residues. The V end was cut by 2 bases, the J end by 5 bases, with 12 bases between. CDR1 and CDR2 (germline): MNHEY, SVGEGT.

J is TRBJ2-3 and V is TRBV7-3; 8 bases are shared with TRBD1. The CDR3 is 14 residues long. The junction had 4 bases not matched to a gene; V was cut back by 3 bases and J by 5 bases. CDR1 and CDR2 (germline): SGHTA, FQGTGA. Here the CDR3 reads CASSFQGAQDTQYF. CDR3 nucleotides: TGTGCCAGCAGCTTCCAGGGGGCGCAAGATACGCAGTATTTT. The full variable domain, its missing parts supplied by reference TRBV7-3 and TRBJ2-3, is GAGVSQTPSNKVTEKGKYVELRCDPISGHTALYWYRQSLGQGPEFLIYFQGTGAADDSGLPNDRFFAVRPEGSVSTLKIQRTERGDSAVYLCASSFQGAQDTQYFGPGTRLTVL.

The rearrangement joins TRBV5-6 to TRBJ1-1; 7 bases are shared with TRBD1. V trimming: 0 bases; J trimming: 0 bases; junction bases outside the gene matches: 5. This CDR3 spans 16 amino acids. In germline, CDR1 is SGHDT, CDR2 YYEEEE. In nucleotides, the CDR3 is TGTGCCAGCAGCTTGGATCGGACAGGCTTGAACACTGAAGCTTTCTTT. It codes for CASSLDRTGLNTEAFF.

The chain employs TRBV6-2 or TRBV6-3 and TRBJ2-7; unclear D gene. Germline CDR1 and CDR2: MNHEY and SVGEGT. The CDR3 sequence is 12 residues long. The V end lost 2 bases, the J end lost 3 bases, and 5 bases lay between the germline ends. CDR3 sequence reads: CASSYGNYEQYF. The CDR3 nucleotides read TGTGCCAGCAGTTACGGCAACTACGAGCAGTACTTC.

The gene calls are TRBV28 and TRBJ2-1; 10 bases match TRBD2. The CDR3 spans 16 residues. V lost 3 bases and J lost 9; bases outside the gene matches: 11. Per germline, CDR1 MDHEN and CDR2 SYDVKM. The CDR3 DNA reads TGTGCCAGCAGTTTGCAAGCGGGGGGGCAGGCGGGTGAGCAGTTCTTC. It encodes CASSLQAGGQAGEQFF.

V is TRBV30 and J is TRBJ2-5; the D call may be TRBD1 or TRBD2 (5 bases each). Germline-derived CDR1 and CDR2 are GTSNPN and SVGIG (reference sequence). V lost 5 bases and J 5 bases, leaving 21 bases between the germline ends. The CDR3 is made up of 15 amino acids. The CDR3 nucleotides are TGTGCCTGGGAGGGGAAGGGTTTTGGTATGGAGACCCAGTACTTC. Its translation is CAWEGKGFGMETQYF.

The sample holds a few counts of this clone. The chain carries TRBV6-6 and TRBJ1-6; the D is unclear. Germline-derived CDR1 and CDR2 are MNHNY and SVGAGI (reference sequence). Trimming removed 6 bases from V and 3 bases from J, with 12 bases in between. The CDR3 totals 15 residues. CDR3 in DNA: TGTGCCAGCAGGACTGACGGGGACTATAATTCACCCCTCCACTTT. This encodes CASRTDGDYNSPLHF.

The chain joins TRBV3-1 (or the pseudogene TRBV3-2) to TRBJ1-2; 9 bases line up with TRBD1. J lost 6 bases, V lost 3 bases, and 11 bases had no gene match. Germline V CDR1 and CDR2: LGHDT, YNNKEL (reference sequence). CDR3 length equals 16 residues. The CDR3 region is CASSHRDRVREDGYTF. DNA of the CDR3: TGTGCCAGCAGCCACCGGGACAGGGTAAGAGAGGATGGCTACACCTTC.

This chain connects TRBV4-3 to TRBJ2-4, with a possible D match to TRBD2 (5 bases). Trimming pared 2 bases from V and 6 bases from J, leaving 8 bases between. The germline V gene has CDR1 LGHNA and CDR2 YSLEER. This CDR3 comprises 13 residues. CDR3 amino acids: CASSQQRGNIQYF. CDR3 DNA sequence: TGCGCCAGCAGCCAACAACGGGGAAACATTCAGTACTTC.

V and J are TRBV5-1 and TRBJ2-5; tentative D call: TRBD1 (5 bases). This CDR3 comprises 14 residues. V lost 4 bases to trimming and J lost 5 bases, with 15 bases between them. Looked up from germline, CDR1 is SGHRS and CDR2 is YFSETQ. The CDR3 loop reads CASSDPGLRETQYF. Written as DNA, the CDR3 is TGCGCCAGCAGCGACCCAGGGTTACGGGAGACCCAGTACTTC. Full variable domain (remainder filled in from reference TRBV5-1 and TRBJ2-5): KAGVTQTPRYLIKTRGQQVTLSCSPISGHRSVSWYQQTPGQGLQFLFEYFSETQRNKGNFPGRFSGRQFSNSRSEMNVSTLELGDSALYLCASSDPGLRETQYFGPGTRLLVL.